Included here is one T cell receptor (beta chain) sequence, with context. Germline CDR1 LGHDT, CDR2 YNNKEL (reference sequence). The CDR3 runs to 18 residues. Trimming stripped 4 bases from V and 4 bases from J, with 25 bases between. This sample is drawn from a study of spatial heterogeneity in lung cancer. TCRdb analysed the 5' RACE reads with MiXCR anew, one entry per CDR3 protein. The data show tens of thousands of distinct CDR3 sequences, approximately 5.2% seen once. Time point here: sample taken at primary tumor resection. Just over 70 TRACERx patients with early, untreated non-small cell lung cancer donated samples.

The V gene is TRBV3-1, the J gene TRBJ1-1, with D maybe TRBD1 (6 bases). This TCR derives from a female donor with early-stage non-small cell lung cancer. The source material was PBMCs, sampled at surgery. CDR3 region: CASSLKIASTGYPTEAFF. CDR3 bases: TGTGCCAGCAGCCTCAAGATCGCTTCTACAGGGTATCCCACTGAAGCTTTCTTT.